These T cell receptor beta chains were read from a single sample in a study of T cells after yellow fever vaccination. TCRdb re-analysed the 5' RACE reads in MiXCR, keeping a single row per CDR3 protein. The table shows more than 95,000 distinct CDR3 sequences, with around 7.7% occurring only once. The sample here was CD4+ T cells sorted from PBMCs, taken 10 to 11 days after the first yellow fever vaccination. Receptor source: a young man who received the YFV17D yellow fever vaccine. CDR3s include the opening cysteine and the closing phenylalanine or tryptophan. The D gene is left open where the match is weak. The size of a clone is reported for some rows only, either as once, few or many, or as a class for expanded clones.

d_gene: NA
abundance: NA
v_gene: TRBV19
j_gene: TRBJ1-1
CDR3nt: TGTGCCAGTAGGCAGGCGTGGCGGGTCTCGAAACCTGAAGCTTTCTTT
CDR3aa: CASRQAWRVSKPEAFF

d_gene: NA
abundance: many
v_gene: TRBV5-6
j_gene: TRBJ2-1
CDR3nt: TGTGCCAGCAGCCCGATCTGGGGTGAGCAGTTCTTC
CDR3aa: CASSPIWGEQFF

d_gene: NA
abundance: few
v_gene: TRBV6-1
j_gene: TRBJ2-5
CDR3nt: TGTGCCAGCAGTGAAAACAGGACAGACCAAGAGACCCAGTACTTC
CDR3aa: CASSENRTDQETQYF

d_gene: NA
abundance: many
v_gene: TRBV7-6
j_gene: TRBJ1-3
CDR3nt: TGTGCCAGCGGGGCGGGGAACTCTGGAAACACCATATATTTT
CDR3aa: CASGAGNSGNTIYF

d_gene: NA
abundance: many
v_gene: TRBV5-1
j_gene: TRBJ1-4
CDR3nt: TGCGCCAGCAGCTTGGCCCCGGGGACTAATGAAAAACTGTTTTTT
CDR3aa: CASSLAPGTNEKLFF

d_gene: TRBD1
abundance: many
v_gene: TRBV10-3
j_gene: TRBJ1-1
CDR3nt: TGTGCCATCAGGCCGGGACAGGGGAACACTGAAGCTTTCTTT
CDR3aa: CAIRPGQGNTEAFF

d_gene: NA
abundance: NA
v_gene: TRBV5-1
j_gene: TRBJ1-1
CDR3nt: TGCGCCAGCAGCTTGGCCGACCGGTTCACTGGAGCTTTCTTT
CDR3aa: CASSLADRFTGAFF

d_gene: TRBD1
abundance: many
v_gene: TRBV7-2
j_gene: TRBJ2-5
CDR3nt: TGTGCCAGCAGCTTAGGTCTGGACAGGGGGCTAGAGACCCAGTACTTC
CDR3aa: CASSLGLDRGLETQYF

d_gene: NA
abundance: many
v_gene: TRBV18
j_gene: TRBJ1-5
CDR3nt: TGTGCCAGCTCACCACAGGGGGGCAGGGATCAGCCCCAGCATTTT
CDR3aa: CASSPQGGRDQPQHF

d_gene: TRBD2
abundance: many
v_gene: TRBV18
j_gene: TRBJ2-1
CDR3nt: TGTGCCAGCTCACCCGGGACTAGCGGGGCTTACAATGAGCAGTTCTTC
CDR3aa: CASSPGTSGAYNEQFF

d_gene: TRBD1
abundance: many
v_gene: TRBV7-2
j_gene: TRBJ2-3
CDR3nt: TGTGCCAGCAGCTGGGGACAGGGGGGCGCAGATACGCAGTATTTT
CDR3aa: CASSWGQGGADTQYF

d_gene: NA
abundance: many
v_gene: TRBV14
j_gene: TRBJ2-2
CDR3nt: TGTGCCAGCAGCCAAGTCGGGGGACAGAACACCGGGGAGCTGTTTTTT
CDR3aa: CASSQVGGQNTGELFF

d_gene: TRBD2
abundance: many
v_gene: TRBV20-1
j_gene: TRBJ2-3
CDR3nt: TGCAGTGCCTCTGAGCGGGGGGGAGCCACAGATACGCAGTATTTT
CDR3aa: CSASERGGATDTQYF

d_gene: NA
abundance: many
v_gene: TRBV9
j_gene: TRBJ1-1
CDR3nt: TGTGCCAGCAGCCCCTGGGCCGGGTCGAACACTGAAGCTTTCTTT
CDR3aa: CASSPWAGSNTEAFF

d_gene: NA
abundance: many
v_gene: TRBV18
j_gene: TRBJ1-6
CDR3nt: TGTGCCAGCTCACCAATCGGGATCGCCAAAGGGTCACCCCTCCACTTT
CDR3aa: CASSPIGIAKGSPLHF

d_gene: NA
abundance: NA
v_gene: TRBV14
j_gene: TRBJ1-5
CDR3nt: TGTGCCAGCAGCCAAGATATAATACGGAATCAGCCCCAGCATTTT
CDR3aa: CASSQDIIRNQPQHF